These T cell receptor beta chains were read from a single sample in a study of cytomegalovirus exposure and HLA in healthy donors. Data came from immunoSEQ multiplex PCR; TCRdb stores just in-frame clones and leaves some out. This sample yields 140,000 to 150,000 clones, of which around 70% are seen a single time; 2% to 2.5% belongs to the top ten. Sequences were obtained from PBMCs. All receptors derive from a woman aged 55-70 years in good health and CMV-seropositive. CDR3s include the opening cysteine and the closing phenylalanine or tryptophan. The D gene is left open where the match is weak. Clone size is stated in some rows and not others, as once, few, many or a class when expanded.

J,D,size,V,DNA,CDR3
TRBJ1-1,TRBD1,.,TRBV7-9,TGTGCCAGCAGCTTCGGACAGGGGGCGCGGACTGAAGCTTTCTTT,CASSFGQGARTEAFF
TRBJ2-2,.,few,TRBV2,TGTGCCAGCAGTGTGGTTTCGGGACAGAACACCGGGGAGCTGTTTTTT,CASSVVSGQNTGELFF
TRBJ2-1,.,.,TRBV6-5,TGTGCCAGCAGTACTGGCGGCTCCTACAATGAGCAGTTCTTC,CASSTGGSYNEQFF
TRBJ1-2,.,.,TRBV7-9,TGTGCCAGCAGCAATTGGGTCGCGGACTATGGCTACACCTTC,CASSNWVADYGYTF
TRBJ2-1,TRBD1,few,TRBV5-6,TGTGCCAGCAGCTCTTGGGACAGAGAATACAATGAGCAGTTCTTC,CASSSWDREYNEQFF
TRBJ1-2,.,.,TRBV15,TGTGCCACCAGCAGGGGGGGGACGGACGGTGGCTACACCTTC,CATSRGGTDGGYTF
TRBJ2-7,TRBD1,few,TRBV7-8,TGTGCCAGCAGCTTAGGTTGGGACAGGACCTACGAGCAGTACTTC,CASSLGWDRTYEQYF
TRBJ2-7,.,.,TRBV20-1,TGCAGTGCCCCCTCGGGGTACGAGCAGTACTTC,CSAPSGYEQYF
TRBJ2-6,.,few,TRBV28,TGTGCCAGCAGTTCGGGGTGGCGAGTCGCTGGGGCCAACGTCCTGACTTTC,CASSSGWRVAGANVLTF
TRBJ1-1,.,.,TRBV2,TGTGCCAGCAGTGTGGACTTCATGAACACTGAAGCTTTCTTT,CASSVDFMNTEAFF
TRBJ2-7,.,.,TRBV5-5,TGTGCCAGCAGCTCCCAGGTCTACGAGCAGTACTTC,CASSSQVYEQYF
TRBJ1-2,TRBD1,few,TRBV2,TGTGCCAGCAGTAAGGGACAGGGAGCTGGCTACACCTTC,CASSKGQGAGYTF
TRBJ1-4,.,.,TRBV18,TGTGCCAGCTCACCACGTTTACAGGCTAATGAAAAACTGTTTTTT,CASSPRLQANEKLFF
TRBJ1-2,.,.,TRBV5-6,TGTGCCAGCAGCTCGTCTTGGGGGGTCATACCCTATGGCTACACCTTC,CASSSSWGVIPYGYTF